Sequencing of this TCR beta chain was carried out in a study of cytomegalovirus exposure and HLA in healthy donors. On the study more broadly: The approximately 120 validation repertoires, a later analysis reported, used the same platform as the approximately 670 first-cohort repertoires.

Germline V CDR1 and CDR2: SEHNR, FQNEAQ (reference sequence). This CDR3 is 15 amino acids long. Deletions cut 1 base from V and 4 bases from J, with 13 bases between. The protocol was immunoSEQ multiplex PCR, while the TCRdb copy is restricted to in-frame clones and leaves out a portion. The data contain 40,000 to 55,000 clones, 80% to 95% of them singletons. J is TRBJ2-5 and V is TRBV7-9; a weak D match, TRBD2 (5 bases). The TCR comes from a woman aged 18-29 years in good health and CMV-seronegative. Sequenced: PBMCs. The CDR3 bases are TGTGCCAGCAGCTTAGTGGATTGGGCGGGAGAGACCCAGTACTTC. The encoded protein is CASSLVDWAGETQYF.